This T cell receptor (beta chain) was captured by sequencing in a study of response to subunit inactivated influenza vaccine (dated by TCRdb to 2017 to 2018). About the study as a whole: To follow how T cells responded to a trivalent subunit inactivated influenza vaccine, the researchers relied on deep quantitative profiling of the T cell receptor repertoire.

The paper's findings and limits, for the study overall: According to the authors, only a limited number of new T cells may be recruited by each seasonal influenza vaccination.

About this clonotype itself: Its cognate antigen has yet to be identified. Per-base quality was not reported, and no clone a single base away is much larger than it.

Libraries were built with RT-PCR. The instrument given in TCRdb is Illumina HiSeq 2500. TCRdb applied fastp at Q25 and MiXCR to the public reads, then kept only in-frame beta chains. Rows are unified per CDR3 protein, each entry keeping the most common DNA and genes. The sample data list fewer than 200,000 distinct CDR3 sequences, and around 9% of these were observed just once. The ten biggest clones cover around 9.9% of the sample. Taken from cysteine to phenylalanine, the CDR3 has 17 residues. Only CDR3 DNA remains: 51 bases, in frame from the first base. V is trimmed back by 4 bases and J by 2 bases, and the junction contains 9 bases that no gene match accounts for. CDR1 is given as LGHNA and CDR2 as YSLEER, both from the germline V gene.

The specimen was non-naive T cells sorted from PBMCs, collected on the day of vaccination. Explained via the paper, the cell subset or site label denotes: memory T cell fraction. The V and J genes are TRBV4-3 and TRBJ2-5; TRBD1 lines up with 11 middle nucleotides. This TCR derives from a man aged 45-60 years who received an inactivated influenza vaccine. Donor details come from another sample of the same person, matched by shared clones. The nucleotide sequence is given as TGCGCCAGCAGCCCCCCCCGAGGACAGGGGGCTCAAGAGACCCAGTACTTC. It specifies CASSPPRGQGAQETQYF.